This entry lists 21 T cell receptor beta chains sequenced from one sample in a study of shared clonotypes between healthy human individuals. The data were produced by immunoSEQ multiplex PCR, yet TCRdb's version contains in-frame clones alone and is incomplete. This sample yields 2 million to 2.5 million clones, of which nearly 97% are seen a single time; roughly 0.13% belongs to the top ten. Input material: naive CD4+ T cells sorted from blood. Subset defined: CD45RA+ positively selected. The source of these receptors is a man in his late teens or twenties in good health.

The chain carries TRBV7-2 and TRBJ1-1; 8 nucleotides align to TRBD1. The germline CDR1 and CDR2 sequences are SGHTA and FQGNSA. The trim removed 3 bases at V and 1 base at J, leaving 4 bases unmatched. The CDR3 is 15 residues long. CDR3 nucleotides: TGTGCCAGCAGCTTCGCAGGGGGCGCGAACACTGAAGCTTTCTTT. This sequence encodes CASSFAGGANTEAFF.

This rearrangement joins TRBV29-1 to TRBJ2-7; D gene unclear. This CDR3 is built from 11 residues. Germline CDR1 is SQVTM and CDR2 is ANQGSEA. Between the trimmed V and J ends, which lost 6 bases and 3 bases, there was a span of 9 bases. The CDR3 nucleotides read TGCAGCGTCCGGAAGGGCTACGAGCAGTACTTC. Translating it yields CSVRKGYEQYF.

The V call is TRBV10-1, the J call TRBJ2-4, with a tentative D call TRBD1 (6 bases). V lost 1 base to trimming and J lost 5 bases, with 9 bases between them. The CDR3 sequence is 14 residues long. Germline CDR1 WNHNN, CDR2 SYGVQD (reference sequence). CDR3 DNA sequence: TGCGCCAGCAGTGAGTTCGCAGGGGAAAACATTCAGTACTTC. As protein: CASSEFAGENIQYF.

The chain carries TRBV7-3 and TRBJ2-5; D not resolved. This CDR3 is 12 amino acids long. Germline V gene lookup returns CDR1 SGHTA and CDR2 FQGTGA. The V gene lost 3 bases and the J gene lost 5 bases, with 7 bases spanning the gap. DNA of the CDR3: TGTGCCAGCAGCTTTAACGGGGAGACCCAGTACTTC. This translates into CASSFNGETQYF.

The V gene is TRBV18, the J gene TRBJ2-7; 8 nucleotides match TRBD1. The J segment lost 5 bases and the V segment lost 5 bases, leaving 8 bases of the junction unmatched. Germline V lookup: CDR1 KGHSH, CDR2 LQKENI. CDR3 length: 14 residues. DNA of the CDR3: TGTGCCAGCTCAACAAGGACAGGGCCGAACGAGCAGTACTTC. Amino acids: CASSTRTGPNEQYF.

This clone was recorded once. This chain uses TRBV5-4 with TRBJ2-3; perhaps TRBD1 as D (5 bases). Per the germline V gene, CDR1 is SGHNT and CDR2 is YYREEE (reference sequence). The CDR3 is 15 residues long. V lost 4 bases, J lost 1 base, and 13 bases lay in between. Here the CDR3 reads CASSRRGDRTDTQYF. The CDR3 bases are TGTGCCAGCAGCCGAAGGGGCGATCGCACAGATACGCAGTATTTT.

This chain joins TRBV18 and TRBJ1-3; a possible D gene is TRBD1 (5 bases). The V gene lost 2 bases and the J gene lost 2 bases, with 13 bases spanning the gap. The CDR3 is 16 residues long. From germline, CDR1 is KGHSH and CDR2 LQKENI. CDR3 residues: CASSPAGSGPGNTIYF. In nucleotides, the CDR3 is TGTGCCAGCTCACCAGCAGGGAGTGGGCCTGGAAACACCATATATTTT.

The rearrangement uses TRBV30 and TRBJ1-5; D is possibly TRBD1 (6 bases). Germline CDR1 is GTSNPN and CDR2 is SVGIG (reference sequence). The CDR3 loop spans 13 amino acids. V was pared by 5 bases and J by 5 bases, with 13 bases between. CDR3 in amino acids: CAWGGQGHQPQHF. Written as DNA, the CDR3 is TGTGCCTGGGGGGGGCAGGGGCATCAGCCCCAGCATTTT.

The chain combines TRBV4-1 with TRBJ2-7; perhaps TRBD2 as D (6 bases). In germline, CDR1 is MGHRA, CDR2 YSYEKL. This CDR3 region has 15 residues. The germline V and J ends were trimmed by 1 base and 2 bases, with 12 bases remaining between them. For the CDR3, the DNA is TGCGCCAGCAGCCAAGCGGAGGGATATACCTACGAGCAGTACTTC. Translating gives CASSQAEGYTYEQYF.

This chain uses TRBV7-8 with TRBJ2-4; perhaps TRBD2 as D (5 bases). V was shortened by 2 bases and J by 1 base, with 12 bases between the two germline ends. The germline gives CDR1 SGHVS, CDR2 FQNEAQ. The CDR3 is made up of 16 amino acids. The CDR3: CASSLFGGLAKNIQYF. The CDR3 DNA follows: TGTGCCAGCAGCTTATTTGGCGGGCTGGCCAAAAACATTCAGTACTTC. Looking up the rest from reference TRBV7-8 and TRBJ2-4 gives the full variable domain: GAGVSQSPRYKVAKRGQDVALRCDPISGHVSLFWYQQALGQGPEFLTYFQNEAQLDKSGLPSDRFFAERPEGSVSTLKIQRTQQEDSAVYLCASSLFGGLAKNIQYFGAGTRLSVL.

The chain recombines TRBV5-8 with TRBJ2-7, with D possibly TRBD2 on 6 matching bases. The CDR3 contains 16 residues. V lost 4 bases, J lost 3 bases, and 20 bases lay in between. In germline, CDR1 is SGHTS, CDR2 YDEGEE. CDR3 bases: TGTGCCAGCAGCCAAATAACGGGGGTCCTTGGCTACGAGCAGTACTTC. It translates to CASSQITGVLGYEQYF.

CDR3 protein: CASSPRDSRTNTGELFF. The CDR3 nucleotides read TGTGCCAGCAGCCCGCGGGATTCCCGGACGAACACCGGGGAGCTGTTTTTT. This chain links TRBV4-2 with TRBJ2-2; a possible D gene is TRBD2 (6 bases). V shed 4 bases and J shed 0 bases, with 15 bases lying between them. Germline assignment: CDR1 LGHNA and CDR2 YNFKEQ. The CDR3 loop spans 17 amino acids.

The rearrangement uses TRBV29-1 and TRBJ1-3; D might be TRBD1 (5 bases). Trimming removed 0 bases from V and 0 bases from J, with 12 bases in between. Germline V CDR1 and CDR2: SQVTM, ANQGSEA. CDR3 length: 16 amino acids. The CDR3: CSVEDLRGSSGNTIYF. CDR3 in DNA: TGCAGCGTTGAAGATCTAAGGGGATCCTCTGGAAACACCATATATTTT.

The V call is TRBV9, the J call TRBJ2-7; D may be TRBD1 or TRBD2 (6 bases each). The CDR3 consists of 15 residues. V lost 0 bases, J lost 3 bases, and 13 bases lay in between. The germline CDR1 and CDR2 sequences are SGDLS and YYNGEE. This chain's CDR3 is CASSVEGGPYYEQYF. CDR3 nucleotides: TGTGCCAGCAGCGTAGAGGGGGGCCCCTACTACGAGCAGTACTTC.

This clone has only one observation. This chain links TRBV18 with TRBJ1-4; D not certain. V dropped 2 bases and J dropped 6 bases, with 7 bases sitting between them. Germline values: CDR1 KGHSH, CDR2 LQKENI. The CDR3 extends over 13 amino acids. CDR3 nucleotide sequence: TGTGCCAGCTCACCAACGGCGGATGAAAAACTGTTTTTT. Protein sequence: CASSPTADEKLFF.

Points on this clone: The sample carries other DNA sequences with the same CDR3. The chain has TRBV10-3 and TRBJ2-5, with D maybe TRBD2 (6 bases). V lost 2 bases and J lost 2, with 6 bases in between. The germline V gene encodes CDR1 ENHRY and CDR2 SYGVKD. This CDR3 spans 13 amino acids. The CDR3 DNA reads TGTGCCATCAGTGAGGCGGGGCAAGAGACCCAGTACTTC. Translating it yields CAISEAGQETQYF.

This sequence joins TRBV28 and TRBJ2-4, with D maybe TRBD2 (5 bases). V lost 5 bases, J lost 6 bases, and 14 bases lay in between. Germline CDR1 is MDHEN and CDR2 is SYDVKM. CDR3 length: 14 residues. CDR3: CASSDQRGLNIQYF. CDR3 bases: TGTGCCAGCAGTGACCAACGGGGTTTAAACATTCAGTACTTC. Based on the CDR3 plus reference TRBV28 and TRBJ2-4, the full variable domain is DVKVTQSSRYLVKRTGEKVFLECVQDMDHENMFWYRQDPGLGLRLIYFSYDVKMKEKGDIPEGYSVSREKKERFSLILESASTNQTSMYLCASSDQRGLNIQYFGAGTRLSVL.

This sequence joins TRBV7-9 and TRBJ2-3; 7 bases match TRBD2. Germline-derived CDR1 and CDR2 are SEHNR and FQNEAQ (reference sequence). V dropped 4 bases and J dropped 3; count of bases not matched to a gene: 10. This CDR3 region has 16 residues. Written as DNA, the CDR3 is TGTGCCAGCAGCTACCTTACGGGGGGAAAAACAGATACGCAGTATTTT. Its translation: CASSYLTGGKTDTQYF.

The V call is TRBV2, the J call TRBJ1-3; no firm D call. From germline, CDR1 is SNHLY and CDR2 FYNNEI. This CDR3 has 14 residues. Deletions cut 5 bases from V and 4 bases from J, with 12 bases between. CDR3 residues: CASSTENGGNTIYF. The CDR3 DNA sequence: TGTGCCAGCAGTACGGAGAATGGAGGAAACACCATATATTTT. The complete variable domain, with remaining parts taken from reference TRBV2 and TRBJ1-3, reads EPEVTQTPSHQVTQMGQEVILRCVPISNHLYFYWYRQILGQKVEFLVSFYNNEISEKSEIFDDQFSVERPDGSNFTLKIRSTKLEDSAMYFCASSTENGGNTIYFGEGSWLTVV.

There are a few counts of this clone. The gene calls are TRBV2 and TRBJ1-6; a possible D gene is TRBD1 (6 bases). Germline V gene data show CDR1 as SNHLY and CDR2 as FYNNEI. The CDR3 length is 13 residues. V lost 8 bases and J 6 bases, leaving 11 bases between the germline ends. DNA for the CDR3: TGTGCCAGCCTAGGGGACATTAATTCACCCCTCCACTTT. It codes for CASLGDINSPLHF.

The chain has TRBV11-2 and TRBJ2-2, with D perhaps matching TRBD1 or TRBD2 (6 bases each). The CDR3 loop spans 15 amino acids. The germline V gene encodes CDR1 SGHAT and CDR2 FQNNGV. V lost 5 bases to trimming and J lost 0 bases, with 10 bases between them. The CDR3 loop is CASSAGHPNTGELFF. The CDR3, as DNA: TGTGCCAGCAGCGCGGGACACCCGAACACCGGGGAGCTGTTTTTT.